This T cell receptor (beta chain) was captured by sequencing in a study of T cell responses to AZD1222 COVID-19 vaccine. Only in-frame clones appear in the TCRdb table, and some are missing; sequencing was by immunoSEQ multiplex PCR. The sample includes more than 95,000 clones, 92% of them seen just once. Study results and limitations: With dominance at 160-218 and 743-854, vaccine-associated CD4 TCRs spanned spike. Among the donors, most were white British and more were female, and clonal diversity was possibly underestimated. Nearly half of unique spike-specific TCRs reportedly avoided B.1.351 and B.1.1.7 mutated regions.

Deletions cut 0 bases from V and 0 bases from J, with 15 bases between. The germline CDR1 and CDR2 sequences are SGHRS and YFSETQ. This CDR3 contains 17 residues. Some second doses came at about 4 weeks and others at about 12 weeks; these were pooled. Comments on this clone: The antigen remains unidentified.

The rearrangement uses TRBV5-1 and TRBJ1-2; D is possibly TRBD1 (5 bases). The TCR comes from an adult who received the AZD1222 COVID-19 vaccine. The sequencing used peripheral blood, collected 28 days after the second AZD1222 dose. CDR3 sequence (DNA): TGCGCCAGCAGCTTGGCCCCCGGGGGGGTAGCTAACTATGGCTACACCTTC. Translation: CASSLAPGGVANYGYTF.